This T cell receptor beta chain derives from a study of blood T cells in healthy people across ages. The CDR3 has 11 amino acids. Trimming shortened V by 4 bases and J by 14 bases, and 12 bases separated the two germline ends. Germline lookup yields CDR1 SGHAT and CDR2 FQNNGV. Whole-study results and caveats: A roughly linear age-dependent decrease characterized TCR beta diversity per million T cells. CMV status of donors was not determined, possibly confounding expanded clonotype changes.

This clonotype was counted at least ten times. Its antigen is undetermined. A second PCR, run for about 7 to 11 cycles, used a sample-barcoded 5' primer plus a J-beta primer mix. TCRdb fed the 5' RACE reads into MiXCR, producing one record per CDR3 protein. The sample yields approximately 800,000 distinct CDR3 sequences, under 40% seen once. This chain connects TRBV11-2 to TRBJ2-4, with D possibly being TRBD1 (6 bases). Sequencing was carried out using blood. The receptor was derived from a man aged 18 to 29 in good health. For the CDR3, the DNA is TGTGCCAGCAGCTCCGGTCCAGGGGAGTACTTC. Protein product: CASSSGPGEYF.